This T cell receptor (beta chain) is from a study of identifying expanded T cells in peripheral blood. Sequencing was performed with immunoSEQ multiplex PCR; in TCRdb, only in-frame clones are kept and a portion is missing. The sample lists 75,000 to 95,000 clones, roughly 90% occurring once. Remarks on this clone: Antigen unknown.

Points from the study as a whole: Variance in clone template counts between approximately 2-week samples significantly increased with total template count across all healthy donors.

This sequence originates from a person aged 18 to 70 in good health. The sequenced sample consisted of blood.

CDR3 region: CASSLPQETQYF. The CDR3 nucleotides read TGTGCCAGCAGCCTTCCACAAGAGACCCAGTACTTC. The V and J genes are TRBV5-6 and TRBJ2-5; D unclear. Per the germline V gene, CDR1 is SGHDT and CDR2 is YYEEEE. V shed 4 bases and J shed 2 bases, with 6 bases lying between them. This CDR3 has 12 residues.